This TCR beta chain was documented in a study of metastatic and nonmetastatic thyroid tumors. In the study overall: Repertoires from blood and tumor or nodule tissue of malignant and benign thyroid patients were compared.

No patient received treatment before thyroid surgery. This clone has a count of ten or more. Its antigen is not identified. General study findings and limits: The study reportedly found significantly higher TCR beta diversity in malignant thyroid tumors than benign nodules, in blood and tumor.

In the original analysis: The authors used CDR3 differences across clinicopathological groups to build a distant-metastasis classifier for papillary thyroid cancer. Through MiXCR, TCRdb re-clonotyped the PCR reads. TCRdb, rather than the study authors, made the V and J calls. This table holds tens of thousands of clones, approximately 22% found once. V was cut by 0 bases and J by 2 bases, with 15 bases left in between. Germline CDR1 reads SGDLS; CDR2 reads YYNGEE. CDR3 length: 17 amino acids. The source is a female donor with papillary thyroid cancer or a benign thyroid nodule (not recorded which). Some clones in this sample may be carry-over from other donors' samples. The chain has TRBV9 and TRBJ2-1, with a possible D match to TRBD2 (6 bases). Source material: adjacent normal tissue. DNA for the CDR3: TGTGCCAGCAGCGTAGGTAGCGGAGGAGGGGCCTACAATGAGCAGTTCTTC. Translating it yields CASSVGSGGGAYNEQFF.